Below are 12 T cell receptor beta chains sequenced from a single sample in a study of OX40 agonist ivuxolimab in advanced cancers. The method was immunoSEQ multiplex PCR; TCRdb's version includes in-frame clones alone and lacks a portion of them. The table shows about 58,000 clones, with roughly 83% occurring only once. Material: CD4+ or CD8+ T cells sorted from blood, obtained in a trial of the OX40 agonist ivuxolimab. All receptors come from an adult with an advanced solid tumor such as melanoma, head and neck, liver or kidney cancer.

The J gene is TRBJ1-2, the V gene TRBV5-6; D gene uncertain. Trimming left V 0 bases short and J 0 bases short, with 3 bases between. CDR1 is SGHDT and CDR2 is YYEEEE in the germline V gene. This CDR3 contains 13 residues. Written as DNA, the CDR3 is TGTGCCAGCAGCTTGGTTACTAACTATGGCTACACCTTC. This translates into CASSLVTNYGYTF.

V gene TRBV11-2 combines with J gene TRBJ2-7, with D possibly matching TRBD1 (5 bases). The length of the CDR3 is 15 residues. Between the trimmed V and J ends, which lost 6 bases and 1 base, there was a span of 16 bases. From germline, CDR1 is SGHAT and CDR2 FQNNGV. CDR3 protein: CASSRNQGSSYEQYF. The CDR3 bases are TGTGCCAGCAGTCGAAACCAGGGTTCTTCCTACGAGCAGTACTTC.

This sequence joins TRBV5-5 and TRBJ1-1; D unresolved. The CDR3 runs to 15 residues. Trimming removed 2 bases from V and 4 bases from J, with 15 bases in between. Germline-derived CDR1 and CDR2 are SGHKS and YYEKEE (reference sequence). The CDR3 coding sequence is TGTGCCAGCAGCTTTGAGGGCCCACCCGTCACTGAAGCTTTCTTT. This codes for CASSFEGPPVTEAFF.

The V and J genes are TRBV10-2 and TRBJ2-1; D might be TRBD1 (5 bases). This CDR3 has 18 amino acids. V was trimmed by 2 bases and J by 1 base, leaving 18 bases between them. Per germline, CDR1 WSHSY and CDR2 SAAADI. This CDR3 reads CASSEISLQVPSYNEQFF. In nucleotides, the CDR3 is TGCGCCAGCAGTGAGATCTCACTACAGGTCCCTTCCTACAATGAGCAGTTCTTC.

The chain links TRBV2 to TRBJ1-1; D ambiguous. V was trimmed by 6 bases and J by 10 bases, leaving 15 bases between them. Per germline, CDR1 SNHLY and CDR2 FYNNEI. The CDR3 loop spans 12 amino acids. This CDR3 is CASSVDRLGAFF. CDR3 DNA sequence: TGTGCCAGCAGCGTTGATAGGTTGGGAGCTTTCTTT.

The CDR3 nucleotides read TGTGCCAGCAGCTTCCAGGGTGAGCAGTACTTC. It yields the protein CASSFQGEQYF. J is TRBJ2-7 and V is TRBV11-2; weak D call: TRBD1 (5 bases). V was cut by 3 bases and J by 7 bases, with 7 bases left in between. The CDR3 runs 11 residues. CDR1 and CDR2 from the germline V gene are SGHAT and FQNNGV.

The chain uses TRBV7-6 and TRBJ1-3; TRBD1 is a possible D gene (6 bases). CDR1 and CDR2 (germline): SGHVS, FNYEAQ. V lost 1 base, J lost 0 bases, and 10 bases lay in between. The CDR3 is 16 amino acids. The CDR3 coding sequence is TGTGCCAGCAGCTTAGGGGGGGCCCGCTCTGGAAACACCATATATTTT. Residues: CASSLGGARSGNTIYF.

The rearrangement links TRBV10-2 to TRBJ1-5; D perhaps matches TRBD1 (6 bases). This CDR3 region has 14 residues. CDR1 and CDR2 from the germline V gene are WSHSY and SAAADI. V was shortened by 2 bases and J by 3 bases, with 8 bases between the two germline ends. In DNA, the CDR3 is TGCGCCAGCAGTGAGGGACAGTCCAATCAGCCCCAGCATTTT. Its translation: CASSEGQSNQPQHF.

The J gene is TRBJ1-5, the V gene TRBV16; D unclear. CDR1 and CDR2 (germline): KGHSY, FQNENV. The V end was cut by 1 base, the J end by 5 bases, with 6 bases between. The length of the CDR3 is 13 residues. Here the CDR3 DNA reads TGTGCCAGCAGCCAATTTTTAGATCAGCCCCAGCATTTT. Its translation: CASSQFLDQPQHF.

The V call is TRBV20-1, the J call TRBJ1-6; TRBD1 might be the D (5 bases). There are 11 residues in the CDR3. Per germline, CDR1 DFQATT and CDR2 SNEGSKA (reference sequence). V was trimmed by 6 bases and J by 13 bases, leaving 13 bases between them. The CDR3 sequence: CSASTGGPLHF. The CDR3, as DNA: TGCAGTGCCTCCACCGGGGGGCCCCTCCACTTT.

This chain uses TRBV5-1 with TRBJ2-7, with 9 bases lining up with TRBD1. The V gene's germline CDR1 is SGHRS and CDR2 YFSETQ. The CDR3 extends over 15 amino acids. The ends lost 3 bases at V and 7 bases at J; junction bases unmatched: 11. The CDR3, as DNA: TGCGCCAGCAGCTCCGGGACAGGGTCGTCTGGGGAGCAGTACTTC. Translating it yields CASSSGTGSSGEQYF.

CDR3 DNA sequence: TGTGCCAGCAGCGTAAGTCGGAGCTATGGCTACACCTTC. Translation: CASSVSRSYGYTF. This chain uses TRBV9 with TRBJ1-2; D not resolved. CDR1 SGDLS and CDR2 YYNGEE come from the germline V gene. V was clipped by 1 base and J by 4 bases, with 8 bases between them. The CDR3 contains 13 residues.